A selection of T cell receptor beta chains follows, all from one sample in a study of vaccination and CD4 T cells after COVID-19. TCRdb itself ran the PCR reads through MiXCR, one entry per CDR3 protein. This table holds just over 3,000 distinct CDR3 sequences, 77% found once. Their antigen targets remain unknown. The sample consisted of CD4+ T cells from blood, cultured in vitro. These receptors all come from a human donor who had recovered from COVID-19. The CDR3 runs from the conserved cysteine through the conserved F or W. A D gene is named only where the DNA matches it firmly. Rows give clone size only sometimes, using once, few, many, or a class for an expanded clone.

TRBJ2-2,TRBV7-2,NA,NA,CASSLNGLANTGELFF,TGTGCCAGCAGCTTAAATGGGCTAGCGAACACCGGGGAGCTGTTTTTT
TRBJ1-6,TRBV19,few,TRBD1,CASSYAGGSYNSPLHF,TGTGCCAGTAGTTATGCAGGGGGCTCCTATAATTCACCCCTCCACTTT
TRBJ1-5,TRBV5-3,NA,NA,CASSYGGTGAGNQPQHF,TGTGCCAGCAGCTACGGGGGAACTGGGGCAGGCAATCAGCCCCAGCATTTT
TRBJ2-3,TRBV7-2,NA,TRBD1,CASSTGGQGSTQYF,TGTGCCAGCAGCACAGGTGGACAGGGCAGTACGCAGTATTTT
TRBJ2-5,TRBV19,NA,TRBD1,CASRTGQGLGETQYF,TGTGCCAGTAGAACCGGACAGGGCCTAGGAGAGACCCAGTACTTC
TRBJ1-2,TRBV20-1,once,TRBD1,CSATRTGGSYGYTF,TGCAGTGCTACACGTACAGGGGGCAGCTATGGCTACACCTTC
TRBJ1-2,TRBV6-1,NA,TRBD1,CASRPRQGGYGYTF,TGTGCCAGCAGACCTCGACAGGGAGGGTATGGCTACACCTTC
TRBJ1-2,TRBV28,NA,NA,CASSSSPGTFLYGYTF,TGTGCCAGCAGTTCTTCCCCCGGGACGTTCCTCTATGGCTACACCTTC
TRBJ1-2,TRBV2,NA,NA,CASSEATGVYGYTF,TGTGCCAGCAGTGAAGCAACGGGGGTCTATGGCTACACCTTC
TRBJ1-2,TRBV20-1,NA,NA,CSARGTNYGYTF,TGCAGTGCTAGGGGGACTAACTATGGCTACACCTTC
TRBJ1-6,TRBV2,NA,NA,CASSEVGSRSPLHF,TGTGCCAGCAGTGAAGTGGGGAGCAGGTCACCCCTCCACTTT
TRBJ1-2,TRBV2,NA,NA,CASRTPTGRSLYGYTF,TGTGCCAGCAGGACACCCACAGGAAGGTCACTCTATGGCTACACCTTC
TRBJ1-1,TRBV5-5,large,NA,CASTPFRGPLTEAFF,TGTGCCAGCACGCCTTTCAGGGGCCCGCTCACTGAAGCTTTCTTT
TRBJ1-5,TRBV7-2,NA,NA,CASSLPSGPQHF,TGTGCCAGCAGCCTGCCGTCGGGGCCCCAGCATTTT
TRBJ1-5,TRBV20-1,once,NA,CSARIPGGQPQHF,TGCAGTGCTCGAATACCCGGGGGTCAGCCCCAGCATTTT
TRBJ1-6,TRBV6-1,few,NA,CASRRTASSYNSPLHF,TGTGCCAGCAGGAGGACGGCGAGCTCCTATAATTCACCCCTCCACTTT
TRBJ1-2,TRBV6-1,NA,NA,CASSHTTQGYTF,TGTGCCAGCAGTCATACGACTCAAGGCTACACCTTC
TRBJ1-1,TRBV11-1,NA,NA,CASSLDPLTEAFF,TGTGCCAGCAGCTTGGACCCCCTGACTGAAGCTTTCTTT
TRBJ1-5,TRBV7-9,few,NA,CASSFQDRQPQHF,TGTGCCAGCAGCTTCCAAGACCGTCAGCCCCAGCATTTT
TRBJ1-5,TRBV10-3,NA,NA,CATGFNQPQHF,TGTGCCACGGGATTCAATCAGCCCCAGCATTTT
TRBJ2-4,TRBV7-2,large,NA,CASSLQILAKNIQYF,TGTGCCAGCAGCTTGCAGATTTTAGCCAAAAACATTCAGTACTTC
TRBJ2-7,TRBV27,NA,NA,CASSLIMMGDLKGYEQYF,TGTGCCAGCAGTTTAATCATGATGGGGGACCTCAAGGGCTACGAGCAGTACTTC
TRBJ1-1,TRBV20-1,NA,NA,CSARITVGEAFF,TGCAGTGCTAGGATCACAGTGGGTGAAGCTTTCTTT
TRBJ1-2,TRBV6-4,NA,NA,CASSDSGRGYGYTF,TGTGCCAGCAGTGACTCGGGCAGGGGCTATGGCTACACCTTC
TRBJ1-6,TRBV20-1,NA,NA,CSRGFSPLHF,TGCAGCCGGGGGTTTTCACCCCTCCACTTT
TRBJ1-5,TRBV6-5,NA,NA,CASSLVSGKPQHF,TGTGCCAGCAGTTTGGTGTCTGGGAAGCCCCAGCATTTT
TRBJ2-7,TRBV19,NA,NA,CASSPSSEGPYEQYF,TGTGCCAGTAGTCCCTCTAGCGAGGGTCCCTACGAGCAGTACTTC
TRBJ2-7,TRBV6-5,NA,NA,CASSYSNVPPEYF,TGTGCCAGCAGTTACTCGAATGTCCCCCCGGAGTACTTC
TRBJ2-3,TRBV2,NA,NA,CASSEFFGSRASTDTQYF,TGTGCCAGCAGTGAATTTTTTGGGAGCAGAGCCTCCACAGATACGCAGTATTTT
TRBJ2-3,TRBV20-1,NA,TRBD1,CSARDADRGLGDTQYF,TGCAGTGCTAGAGATGCTGACAGGGGGCTAGGAGATACGCAGTATTTT
TRBJ2-6,TRBV18,NA,TRBD2,CASSPSSLAGALSGANVLTF,TGTGCCAGCTCACCATCTTCCCTAGCGGGGGCCCTCTCTGGGGCCAACGTCCTGACTTTC
TRBJ1-1,TRBV29-1,NA,NA,CSVEWVRPTLLNTEAFF,TGCAGCGTTGAATGGGTTAGACCGACCCTCTTGAACACTGAAGCTTTCTTT
TRBJ2-7,TRBV7-7,NA,NA,CASSLNTARSYEQYF,TGTGCCAGCAGCTTAAACACGGCCAGGTCGTACGAGCAGTACTTC
TRBJ2-5,TRBV6-5,once,NA,CASSYSGVGVETQYF,TGTGCCAGCAGTTACTCGGGCGTCGGGGTCGAGACCCAGTACTTC
TRBJ1-2,TRBV28,NA,TRBD1,CASSLVTRQGPGAGYTF,TGTGCCAGCAGTTTAGTTACAAGACAGGGCCCCGGGGCCGGCTACACCTTC
TRBJ1-1,TRBV12-3/TRBV12-4,NA,TRBD1,CASRDRSSNTEAFF,TGTGCCAGCAGGGACAGGAGCTCGAACACTGAAGCTTTCTTT
TRBJ1-5,TRBV7-3,NA,NA,CASSLKSQKSNSNQPQHF,TGTGCCAGCAGCTTAAAAAGCCAGAAGAGCAATAGCAATCAGCCCCAGCATTTT
TRBJ2-7,TRBV10-3,large,NA,CAISESGYEQYF,TGTGCCATCAGTGAGTCCGGCTACGAGCAGTACTTC
TRBJ1-1,TRBV18,NA,NA,CASSPRAVQTMNTEAFF,TGTGCCAGCTCCCCCCGGGCAGTCCAAACTATGAACACTGAAGCTTTCTTT
TRBJ2-7,TRBV29-1,NA,TRBD1,CSARTGLLVRQYF,TGCAGCGCCCGGACAGGGCTATTAGTTAGGCAGTACTTC
TRBJ2-5,TRBV2,medium-sized,NA,CASVGQQGIRGETQYF,TGTGCCAGCGTGGGTCAACAGGGTATCCGCGGGGAGACCCAGTACTTC
TRBJ2-7,TRBV4-1,NA,NA,CASSQYRDARSEQYF,TGCGCCAGCAGCCAATACCGGGACGCTCGGTCCGAGCAGTACTTC
TRBJ1-6,TRBV7-8,large,NA,CASSLASIGTKSPLHF,TGTGCCAGCAGCTTAGCGAGTATCGGGACAAAGTCACCCCTCCACTTT
TRBJ1-5,TRBV15,NA,NA,CATSGSGQPQHF,TGTGCCACCAGCGGAAGCGGGCAGCCCCAGCATTTT
TRBJ1-1,TRBV6-1,large,TRBD1,CASRGQGAFVTEAFF,TGTGCCAGCAGGGGACAGGGGGCTTTCGTCACTGAAGCTTTCTTT
TRBJ2-3,TRBV20-1,NA,NA,CSARDPRSGTDTQYF,TGCAGTGCTAGGGACCCCCGAAGCGGCACAGATACGCAGTATTTT
TRBJ1-5,TRBV7-2,NA,NA,CASSLDDNQPQHF,TGTGCCAGCAGCTTAGATGACAATCAGCCCCAGCATTTT
TRBJ1-5,TRBV7-2,NA,NA,CASSLVAPRLNGNQPQHF,TGTGCCAGCAGCTTAGTCGCCCCCCGCCTTAACGGCAATCAGCCCCAGCATTTT
TRBJ2-5,TRBV2,NA,NA,CASRIQGLGRGETQYF,TGTGCCAGCAGAATACAGGGCTTGGGGCGTGGAGAGACCCAGTACTTC
TRBJ2-3,TRBV6-2/TRBV6-3,few,TRBD2,CASSLPAGVDTQYF,TGTGCCAGCAGCCTCCCGGCGGGGGTTGATACGCAGTATTTT
TRBJ1-2,TRBV6-2/TRBV6-3,NA,NA,CASSEQGYGYTF,TGTGCCAGCAGTGAACAGGGATACGGCTACACCTTC
TRBJ1-5,TRBV6-1,few,NA,CASSVQGWYQPQHF,TGTGCCAGCAGTGTACAGGGATGGTATCAGCCCCAGCATTTT
TRBJ1-6,TRBV7-3,few,NA,CASSFGVESPLHF,TGTGCCAGCAGCTTCGGGGTTGAGTCACCCCTCCACTTT
TRBJ1-2,TRBV6-1,NA,NA,CASRQGEGYGYTF,TGTGCCAGCAGACAGGGAGAGGGCTATGGCTACACCTTC